The clone carrying this T cell receptor beta chain was counted between two and nine times. Its antigen is unidentified. These data come from a study of regulatory T cells in long-lasting Graves disease. Study in general: Treatment with antithyroid drugs for over 5 years, together with positive TSH receptor antibodies, meant persistent Graves' disease. The study, taken as a whole, reports: The persistent group shared 2,500 or so public clonotypes, more than the approximately 890 shared by new patients. Reduced TCR diversity was observed in persistent Graves' patients versus newly diagnosed patients.

The sample's time point: persistent/refractory GD, antithyroid drugs over 5 years with positive TRAb. The TCR library was prepared using RNA isolated from PBMCs. Trimming removed 4 bases from V and 0 bases from J, with 13 bases in between. This CDR3 is 15 amino acids long. The germline gives CDR1 MNHEY, CDR2 SVGEGT. Arm-PCR with iRepertoire HTBI primers amplified the CDR3 regions for these TCR beta libraries. Each CDR3 protein gets one entry after TCRdb re-called the multiplex PCR reads with MiXCR. The sample yields 360,000 or so distinct CDR3 sequences, about 23% seen once. The sequence was obtained from a woman between 35 and 50 years old with Graves disease. V usage is TRBV6-2 or TRBV6-3 and J usage is TRBJ2-7; D remains unclear. The sequences come from peripheral blood mononuclear cells (PBMCs), collected when the disease was refractory, from a patient treated with antithyroid drugs. CDR3 sequence reads: CASSWAYGSSYEQYF. The CDR3 DNA sequence: TGTGCCAGCAGTTGGGCGTACGGTAGCTCCTACGAGCAGTACTTC.